Listed below are T cell receptor beta chains from one sample, sequenced in a study of blood T cell repertoires in COVID-19. Here immunoSEQ multiplex PCR was the method, and the copy in TCRdb shows in-frame clones only, minus some. The data show fewer than 150,000 clones, with 75% to 90% seen just once and roughly 18% held by the top ten. Sequenced input: PBMCs or T cells enriched from blood (not recorded which). The receptors originated from a man younger than 45 who had recovered from COVID-19. The CDR3 runs from the conserved cysteine through the conserved F or W. The order of the fields is J gene, V gene, clone size, D gene, CDR3 protein, CDR3 DNA. The D gene is left open where the match is weak. Clone size appears in some rows only: once, few, many, or a class for an expanded clone.

J: TRBJ2-3; V: TRBV29-1; size: .; D: .; CDR3: CSVGKGGGADTQYF; DNA: TGCAGCGTGGGGAAAGGGGGAGGGGCAGATACGCAGTATTTT
J: TRBJ1-2; V: TRBV6-5; size: .; D: .; CDR3: CASSPGGGYTF; DNA: TGTGCCAGCAGTCCCGGGGGTGGCTACACCTTC
J: TRBJ2-2; V: TRBV11-3; size: few; D: .; CDR3: CASSLASTGELFF; DNA: TGTGCCAGCAGCTTAGCCAGCACCGGGGAGCTGTTTTTT
J: TRBJ2-7; V: TRBV5-1; size: .; D: TRBD1; CDR3: CASSSGQGDPEQYF; DNA: TGCGCCAGCAGCTCCGGACAGGGTGACCCCGAGCAGTACTTC
J: TRBJ1-2; V: TRBV12-3/TRBV12-4; size: .; D: .; CDR3: CASTSRGAGYTF; DNA: TGTGCCAGCACCTCCCGGGGGGCTGGCTACACCTTC
J: TRBJ2-5; V: TRBV4-2; size: .; D: TRBD1; CDR3: CASSRTAGTGGETQYF; DNA: TGTGCCAGCAGCCGGACCGCCGGGACAGGGGGAGAGACCCAGTACTTC
J: TRBJ1-1; V: TRBV4-1; size: .; D: TRBD1; CDR3: CASSQVVWDRGPEAEAFF; DNA: TGCGCCAGCAGCCAAGTTGTGTGGGACAGGGGCCCCGAGGCTGAAGCTTTCTTT
J: TRBJ1-5; V: TRBV19; size: once; D: .; CDR3: CASSNYRDTWAGQPQHF; DNA: TGTGCCAGTAGTAACTACCGGGACACCTGGGCAGGACAGCCCCAGCATTTT
J: TRBJ2-3; V: TRBV25-1; size: .; D: .; CDR3: CASGGTSTQYTDTQYF; DNA: TGTGCCAGCGGGGGGACTTCCACCCAATACACAGATACGCAGTATTTT
J: TRBJ2-2; V: TRBV18; size: .; D: .; CDR3: CASSQGENTGELFF; DNA: TGTGCCAGCTCACAGGGAGAGAACACCGGGGAGCTGTTTTTT
J: TRBJ2-1; V: TRBV7-3; size: .; D: .; CDR3: CASSYPRGEQFF; DNA: TGTGCCAGCAGCTACCCCCGGGGGGAGCAGTTCTTC
J: TRBJ2-2; V: TRBV9; size: .; D: .; CDR3: CASGERNTGELFF; DNA: TGTGCCAGCGGGGAGAGGAACACCGGGGAGCTGTTTTTT
J: TRBJ1-1; V: TRBV7-2; size: .; D: .; CDR3: CASSLRGSRRGAFF; DNA: TGTGCCAGCAGCTTACGGGGGTCGCGACGAGGAGCTTTCTTT
J: TRBJ2-1; V: TRBV29-1; size: .; D: .; CDR3: CSVALTLISPYNEQFF; DNA: TGCAGCGTTGCCCTTACCCTTATAAGCCCTTACAATGAGCAGTTCTTC
J: TRBJ1-5; V: TRBV5-6; size: .; D: .; CDR3: CASSLVGQPQHF; DNA: TGTGCCAGCAGCTTGGTCGGGCAGCCCCAGCATTTT
J: TRBJ1-2; V: TRBV5-4; size: few; D: TRBD1; CDR3: CASSITTGRANYGYTF; DNA: TGTGCCAGCAGCATAACGACAGGGAGAGCTAACTATGGCTACACCTTC